This TCR beta chain was sequenced in a study of blood T cells in healthy people across ages. Study information: The template switching approach captured approximately one barcoded beta molecule for every two T cells. Study-wide results and caveats: The authors considered diversity estimates from one million T cells to be underestimates.

Healthy individuals of Caucasian origin from Russia, aged roughly 6 to 100, served as donors. Each sample used at least 7 million PBMCs. Then a second PCR, running about 7 to 11 cycles, was carried out with a sample-barcoded 5' primer and a J-beta primer mix. TCRdb re-analysed the 5' RACE reads in MiXCR, keeping a single row per CDR3 protein. The data contain 710,000 or so distinct CDR3 sequences, approximately 29% of them seen just once; the ten biggest clones take up approximately 15%. V was cut by 2 bases and J by 6 bases, with 11 bases left in between. The CDR3 loop spans 13 amino acids. Germline lookup yields CDR1 MNHEY and CDR2 SMNVEV (reference sequence). The table lists this clonotype with many counts. Its matching antigen is unknown.

The sequencing sample was made of blood. V and J are TRBV27 and TRBJ2-7; D is undetermined. The TCR sequence derives from a woman over 75 in good health. The CDR3 is CASSLNLRSEQYF. Written as DNA, the CDR3 is TGTGCCAGCAGTTTAAATTTAAGGTCCGAGCAGTACTTC.